The 4 T cell receptor beta chains in this list originate from one sample, sequenced in a study of immune cell composition in non-small cell lung cancer. The protocol was immunoSEQ multiplex PCR, while the TCRdb copy is restricted to in-frame clones and leaves out a portion. The sample shows around 3,000 clones, around 80% of them seen only once. The sample was lung tumor tissue. Receptor source: a human donor with non-small cell lung cancer.

The chain combines TRBV6-1 with TRBJ1-4; TRBD1 matches at 7 bases. This CDR3 has 12 amino acids. From germline, CDR1 is MNHNS and CDR2 SASEGT. J gave up 8 bases and V 5 bases, and 2 bases lay outside the gene matches. CDR3 bases: TGTGCCAGCAGTTTACAGGGGGAAAAACTGTTTTTT. Its protein product is CASSLQGEKLFF.

The CDR3 DNA follows: TGTGCCAGCAGTCAAACCCCGGGGTTTGGTGGCTACACCTTC. Translated, it gives CASSQTPGFGGYTF. The genes are TRBV6-5 and TRBJ1-2; D is ambiguous. The V and J ends lost 5 bases and 7 bases respectively, with 17 bases between them. The CDR3 loop spans 14 amino acids. Germline V gene sequence: CDR1 MNHEY, CDR2 SVGAGI.

The rearrangement links TRBV5-1 to TRBJ2-1, with TRBD2 identical over 9 bases. This CDR3 has 14 residues. J was trimmed by 3 bases and V by 6 bases; bases with no gene match: 4. Germline V gene sequence: CDR1 SGHRS, CDR2 YFSETQ. The CDR3: CASTERGDYNEQFF. For the CDR3, the DNA is TGCGCCAGCACTGAGCGGGGGGACTACAATGAGCAGTTCTTC.

The sample holds a few counts of this clone. The chain carries TRBV6-1 and TRBJ2-7; 7 nucleotides match TRBD1. V lost 4 bases to trimming and J lost 3 bases; unmatched junction nucleotides: 6. The CDR3 runs to 14 residues. CDR1 is MNHNS and CDR2 is SASEGT in the germline V gene. For the CDR3, the DNA is TGTGCCAGCAGTGCGATGGGACAGTTCTACGAGCAGTACTTC. Its protein is CASSAMGQFYEQYF.